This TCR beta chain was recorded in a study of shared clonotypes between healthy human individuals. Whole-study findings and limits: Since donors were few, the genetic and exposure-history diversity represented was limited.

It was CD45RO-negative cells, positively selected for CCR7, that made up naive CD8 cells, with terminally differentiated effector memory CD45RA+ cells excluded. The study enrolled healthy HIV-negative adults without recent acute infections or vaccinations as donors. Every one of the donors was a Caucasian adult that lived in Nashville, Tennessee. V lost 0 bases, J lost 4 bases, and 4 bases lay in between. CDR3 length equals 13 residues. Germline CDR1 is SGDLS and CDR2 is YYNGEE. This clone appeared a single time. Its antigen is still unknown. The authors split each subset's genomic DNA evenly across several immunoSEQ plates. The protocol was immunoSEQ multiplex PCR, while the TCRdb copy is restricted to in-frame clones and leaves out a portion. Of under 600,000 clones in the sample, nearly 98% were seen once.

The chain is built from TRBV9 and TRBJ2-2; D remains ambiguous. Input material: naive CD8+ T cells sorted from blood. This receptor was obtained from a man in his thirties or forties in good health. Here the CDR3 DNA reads TGTGCCAGCAGCGTAGTTCTCACCGGGGAGCTGTTTTTT. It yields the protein CASSVVLTGELFF.